This is a list of T cell receptor beta chains from one sample in a study of blood T cell repertoires in COVID-19. The protocol was immunoSEQ multiplex PCR, while the TCRdb copy is restricted to in-frame clones and leaves out a portion. The sample lists tens of thousands of clones, more than 75% seen once, with about a sixth in the top ten. The sample consisted of peripheral blood. The receptors here all came from a man in his fifties or sixties with active or convalescent COVID-19. Both conserved end residues are part of each CDR3. The D gene is left open where the match is weak. A row's size may be missing; if present it is once, few, many or a size class.

d_call: TRBD1
v_call: TRBV2
clone_size: once
j_call: TRBJ2-7
cdr3_aa: CASSESTGGLYEQYF
cdr3_nt: TGTGCCAGCAGTGAATCGACAGGGGGGCTCTACGAGCAGTACTTC

d_call: -
v_call: TRBV2
clone_size: -
j_call: TRBJ2-2
cdr3_aa: CARQGVGELFF
cdr3_nt: TGTGCCAGACAGGGCGTCGGGGAGCTGTTTTTT

d_call: TRBD1
v_call: TRBV5-4
clone_size: -
j_call: TRBJ1-1
cdr3_aa: CASRSGQGPPNTEAFF
cdr3_nt: TGTGCCAGCAGATCGGGACAGGGGCCACCGAACACTGAAGCTTTCTTT

d_call: TRBD1
v_call: TRBV19
clone_size: -
j_call: TRBJ2-7
cdr3_aa: CASSIAGGAFSYEQYF
cdr3_nt: TGTGCCAGTAGTATAGCAGGGGGCGCATTTTCCTACGAGCAGTACTTC

d_call: TRBD2
v_call: TRBV28
clone_size: -
j_call: TRBJ2-7
cdr3_aa: CASSSGLRYEQYF
cdr3_nt: TGTGCCAGCAGTTCGGGACTACGCTACGAGCAGTACTTC

d_call: TRBD2
v_call: TRBV5-1
clone_size: -
j_call: TRBJ2-5
cdr3_aa: CASSFSGSETQYF
cdr3_nt: TGCGCCAGCAGCTTTAGCGGGAGTGAGACCCAGTACTTC

d_call: -
v_call: TRBV4-1
clone_size: -
j_call: TRBJ1-5
cdr3_aa: CASSQGWGQNSNQPQHF
cdr3_nt: TGCGCCAGCAGCCAAGGATGGGGCCAGAATAGCAATCAGCCCCAGCATTTT

d_call: TRBD2
v_call: TRBV6-2/TRBV6-3
clone_size: -
j_call: TRBJ2-1
cdr3_aa: CASSYEAGAKNEQFF
cdr3_nt: TGTGCCAGCAGTTACGAAGCGGGGGCGAAGAATGAGCAGTTCTTC

d_call: -
v_call: TRBV27
clone_size: -
j_call: TRBJ2-3
cdr3_aa: CASSPPGMGITRTQYF
cdr3_nt: TGTGCCAGCAGTCCACCAGGGATGGGGATAACACGTACGCAGTATTTT

d_call: TRBD1
v_call: TRBV9
clone_size: -
j_call: TRBJ1-2
cdr3_aa: CASSVSGGGYTF
cdr3_nt: TGTGCCAGCAGCGTGTCAGGGGGCGGCTACACCTTC

d_call: TRBD1
v_call: TRBV11-2
clone_size: once
j_call: TRBJ1-1
cdr3_aa: CASSTGTGIMNTEAFF
cdr3_nt: TGTGCCAGCAGCACCGGGACAGGCATAATGAACACTGAAGCTTTCTTT

d_call: -
v_call: TRBV7-9
clone_size: -
j_call: TRBJ1-1
cdr3_aa: CASSPRRDTEAFF
cdr3_nt: TGTGCCAGCAGCCCGCGTCGGGACACTGAAGCTTTCTTT

d_call: TRBD2
v_call: TRBV5-1
clone_size: -
j_call: TRBJ2-5
cdr3_aa: CASSLGLAGGPGETQYF
cdr3_nt: TGCGCCAGCAGCCTCGGACTCGCGGGGGGGCCCGGGGAGACCCAGTACTTC

d_call: -
v_call: TRBV18
clone_size: -
j_call: TRBJ2-7
cdr3_aa: CASSPPGGTLPYEQYF
cdr3_nt: TGTGCCAGCTCACCACCCGGAGGTACGCTCCCCTACGAGCAGTACTTC

d_call: TRBD1
v_call: TRBV4-2
clone_size: -
j_call: TRBJ1-2
cdr3_aa: CASSQINRGSYGYTF
cdr3_nt: TGTGCCAGCAGCCAAATTAACAGGGGGAGCTATGGCTACACCTTC

d_call: TRBD1
v_call: TRBV24-1
clone_size: few
j_call: TRBJ1-2
cdr3_aa: CATSDGGQASFGYTF
cdr3_nt: TGTGCCACCAGTGATGGGGGACAGGCCTCTTTTGGCTACACCTTC

d_call: TRBD1
v_call: TRBV5-4
clone_size: -
j_call: TRBJ2-7
cdr3_aa: CASSSPETGRREQYF
cdr3_nt: TGTGCCAGCAGCTCGCCCGAGACAGGGCGAAGGGAGCAGTACTTC

d_call: TRBD2
v_call: TRBV30
clone_size: -
j_call: TRBJ2-5
cdr3_aa: CAWSVMGGETQYF
cdr3_nt: TGTGCCTGGAGTGTAATGGGGGGGGAGACCCAGTACTTC

d_call: -
v_call: TRBV29-1
clone_size: -
j_call: TRBJ2-7
cdr3_aa: CSVRSGTSSYEQYF
cdr3_nt: TGCAGCGTCAGATCCGGGACAAGCTCCTACGAGCAGTACTTC

d_call: TRBD2
v_call: TRBV7-3
clone_size: -
j_call: TRBJ2-2
cdr3_aa: CASSLIVSSGGTGTGELFF
cdr3_nt: TGTGCCAGCAGCTTAATAGTATCCAGCGGGGGGACGGGCACCGGGGAGCTGTTTTTT

d_call: TRBD1
v_call: TRBV6-5
clone_size: -
j_call: TRBJ1-6
cdr3_aa: CASSYRTGGAYSPLHF
cdr3_nt: TGTGCCAGCAGTTACCGGACAGGGGGCGCCTATTCACCCCTCCACTTT

d_call: -
v_call: TRBV4-2
clone_size: -
j_call: TRBJ2-5
cdr3_aa: CASSPGGTERGLKKTQYF
cdr3_nt: TGTGCCAGCAGCCCCGGGGGAACAGAAAGGGGACTGAAAAAGACCCAGTACTTC

d_call: -
v_call: TRBV6-2/TRBV6-3
clone_size: -
j_call: TRBJ1-6
cdr3_aa: CASSYSGRYSPLHF
cdr3_nt: TGTGCCAGCAGTTACTCGGGCCGGTATTCACCCCTCCACTTT

d_call: TRBD1
v_call: TRBV10-2
clone_size: -
j_call: TRBJ1-2
cdr3_aa: CASSESAGTGRYGYTF
cdr3_nt: TGCGCCAGCAGTGAGTCGGCGGGGACAGGACGCTATGGCTACACCTTC

d_call: -
v_call: TRBV12-5
clone_size: -
j_call: TRBJ2-7
cdr3_aa: CASGLGTGIYEQYF
cdr3_nt: -

d_call: -
v_call: TRBV18
clone_size: -
j_call: TRBJ2-5
cdr3_aa: CASSPGQFQETQYF
cdr3_nt: TGTGCCAGCTCACCTGGACAGTTTCAAGAGACCCAGTACTTC

d_call: -
v_call: TRBV4-3
clone_size: -
j_call: TRBJ1-2
cdr3_aa: CASSQGTDYGYTF
cdr3_nt: TGCGCCAGCAGCCAAGGGACAGACTATGGCTACACCTTC

d_call: -
v_call: TRBV2
clone_size: -
j_call: TRBJ2-1
cdr3_aa: CASSQQGSSYNEQFF
cdr3_nt: TGTGCCAGCAGTCAGCAGGGGAGCTCCTACAATGAGCAGTTCTTC

d_call: -
v_call: TRBV6-1
clone_size: -
j_call: TRBJ1-5
cdr3_aa: CASSERGGGLSNQPQHF
cdr3_nt: TGTGCCAGCAGTGAAAGGGGCGGGGGGTTGAGCAATCAGCCCCAGCATTTT